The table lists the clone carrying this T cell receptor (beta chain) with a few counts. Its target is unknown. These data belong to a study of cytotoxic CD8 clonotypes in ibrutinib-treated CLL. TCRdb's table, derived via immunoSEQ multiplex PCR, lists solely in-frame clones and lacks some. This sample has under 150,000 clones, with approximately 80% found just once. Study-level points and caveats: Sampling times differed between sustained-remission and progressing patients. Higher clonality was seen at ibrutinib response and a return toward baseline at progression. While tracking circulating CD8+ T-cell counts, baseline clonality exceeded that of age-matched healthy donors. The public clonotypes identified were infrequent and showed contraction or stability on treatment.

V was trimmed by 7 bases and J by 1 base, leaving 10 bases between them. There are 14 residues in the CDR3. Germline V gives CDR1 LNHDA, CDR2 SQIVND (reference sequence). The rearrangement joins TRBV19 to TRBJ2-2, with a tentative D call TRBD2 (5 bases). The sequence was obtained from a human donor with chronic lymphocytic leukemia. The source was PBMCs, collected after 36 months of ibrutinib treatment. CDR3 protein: CASKASGNTGELFF. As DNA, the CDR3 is TGTGCCAGTAAGGCCAGCGGGAACACCGGGGAGCTGTTTTTT. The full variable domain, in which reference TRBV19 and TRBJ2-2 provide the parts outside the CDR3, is DGGITQSPKYLFRKEGQNVTLSCEQNLNHDAMYWYRQDPGQGLRLIYYSQIVNDFQKGDIAEGYSVSREKKESFPLTVTSAQKNPTAFYLCASKASGNTGELFFGEGSRLTVL.